Here is one T cell receptor beta chain with its context. Its antigen is still unknown. Per-nucleotide qualities are absent, and no much larger clonotype sits a single base away. Receptor amplification or capture employed PCR. The sequencing machine was a HiSeq X Ten. Through fastp at Q25 and MiXCR, TCRdb rebuilt clones from the public reads, retaining in-frame beta chains. Every entry covers one CDR3 protein and lists the most common genes and DNA from its rows. This sample holds under 20,000 distinct CDR3 sequences; roughly 50% were observed only once. Of the sample, roughly 20% is held by the ten largest clones. Donors were patients with localized lung adenocarcinoma, a subtype of non-small cell lung cancer. Samples were obtained from the margins of localized lung adenocarcinomas. For TCR repertoire analysis, CD4+ T cells from tumor tissue were profiled separately from CD8+ T cells. The data are from a study of CD4 and CD8 cells across lung adenocarcinoma regions (dated by TCRdb to 2016 to 2019). For context, the study as a whole: Intratumor heterogeneity of the T cell receptor repertoire was examined by comparing tumor centers with tumor margins.

V loses 2 bases, J loses 0 bases, and the germline ends lie 11 bases apart. The CDR3 contains 15 residues, cysteine and phenylalanine counted. Kept here is only the CDR3 DNA, which spans 45 bases and is read in frame from base 1. CDR1 SGHRS and CDR2 YFSETQ were looked up in the germline V gene. Sequences were obtained from CD4+ T cells from the margin of a lung tumor. Explained via the paper, the cell subset or site label denotes: tumor margin region. The sequence joins TRBV5-1 to TRBJ1-1, with the D gene not confidently named. The receptor was isolated from a male donor with lung adenocarcinoma. The CD4 and CD8 labels of this study may be unreliable. The DNA sequence is TGCGCCAGCAGCTTAAGTGGTTCGATGAACACTGAAGCTTTCTTT. The encoded protein is CASSLSGSMNTEAFF.